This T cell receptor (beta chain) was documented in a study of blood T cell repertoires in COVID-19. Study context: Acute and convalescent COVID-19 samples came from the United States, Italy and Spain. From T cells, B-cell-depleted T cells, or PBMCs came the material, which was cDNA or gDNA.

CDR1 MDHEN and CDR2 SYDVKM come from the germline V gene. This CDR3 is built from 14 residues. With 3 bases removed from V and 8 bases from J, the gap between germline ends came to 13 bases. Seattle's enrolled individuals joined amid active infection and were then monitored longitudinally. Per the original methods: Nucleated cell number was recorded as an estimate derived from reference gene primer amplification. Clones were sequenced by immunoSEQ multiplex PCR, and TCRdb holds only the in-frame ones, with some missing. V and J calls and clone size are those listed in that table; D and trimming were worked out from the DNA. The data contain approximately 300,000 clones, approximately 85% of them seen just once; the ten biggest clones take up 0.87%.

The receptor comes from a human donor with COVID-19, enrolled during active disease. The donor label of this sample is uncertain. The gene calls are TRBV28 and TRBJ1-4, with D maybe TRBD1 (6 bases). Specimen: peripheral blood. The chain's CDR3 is CASSFPGALEKLFF. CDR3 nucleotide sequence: TGTGCCAGCAGTTTTCCAGGGGCTCTCGAAAAACTGTTTTTT.